This T cell receptor beta chain was captured in a study of preoperative IRX-2 immunotherapy in early breast cancer. Clones were read by immunoSEQ multiplex PCR, and TCRdb kept only the in-frame ones, dropping some. This sample carries 25,000 to 30,000 clones, 90% of them seen once, and the ten largest clones take 9.8%. Treatment of the sample: preoperative locoregional IRX-2 cytokine immunotherapy. Patients received preoperative, locoregional IRX-2 cytokine immunotherapy in a phase Ib study. The germline gives CDR1 GTSNPN, CDR2 SVGIG (reference sequence). This CDR3 is 12 amino acids long. With 8 bases removed from V and 7 bases from J, the gap between germline ends came to 14 bases.

This sample was taken from a patient treated with IRX-2 immunotherapy. The chain carries TRBV30 and TRBJ1-4, with TRBD1 as a possible D gene (5 bases). This TCR came from a human donor with breast cancer. The CDR3 reads CALATGGEKLFF. In DNA form, the CDR3 reads TGTGCCCTAGCCACGGGGGGTGAAAAACTGTTTTTT.